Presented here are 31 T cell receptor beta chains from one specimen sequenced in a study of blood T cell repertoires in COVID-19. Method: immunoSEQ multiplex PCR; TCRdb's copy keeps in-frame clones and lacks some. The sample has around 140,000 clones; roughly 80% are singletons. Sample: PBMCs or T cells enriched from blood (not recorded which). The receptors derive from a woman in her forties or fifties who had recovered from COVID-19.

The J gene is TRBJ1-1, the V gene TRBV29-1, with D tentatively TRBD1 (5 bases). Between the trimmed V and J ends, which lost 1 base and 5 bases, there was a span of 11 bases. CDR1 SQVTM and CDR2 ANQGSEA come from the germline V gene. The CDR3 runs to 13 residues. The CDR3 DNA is TGCAGCGTTGAAGCCCCCCAGGGTACTGAAGCTTTCTTT. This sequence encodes CSVEAPQGTEAFF.

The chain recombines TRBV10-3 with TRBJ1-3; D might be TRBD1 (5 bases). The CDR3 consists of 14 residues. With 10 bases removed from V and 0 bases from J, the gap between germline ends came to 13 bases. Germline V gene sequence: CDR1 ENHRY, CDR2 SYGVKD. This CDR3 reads CATLPGISGNTIYF. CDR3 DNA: TGTGCCACCCTACCAGGGATCTCTGGAAACACCATATATTTT.

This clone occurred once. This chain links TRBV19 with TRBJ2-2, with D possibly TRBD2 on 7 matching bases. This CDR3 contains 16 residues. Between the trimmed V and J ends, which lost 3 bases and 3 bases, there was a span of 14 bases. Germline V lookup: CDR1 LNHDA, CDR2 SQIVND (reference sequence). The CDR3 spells CASSIGGALDTGELFF. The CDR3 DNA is TGTGCCAGTAGTATTGGGGGGGCCTTGGACACCGGGGAGCTGTTTTTT.

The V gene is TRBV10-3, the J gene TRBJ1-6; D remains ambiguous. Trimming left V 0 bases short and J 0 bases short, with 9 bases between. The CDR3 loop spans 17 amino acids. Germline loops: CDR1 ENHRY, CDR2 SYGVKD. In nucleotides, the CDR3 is TGTGCCATCAGTGAGTCAACACAGAGCTCCTATAATTCACCCCTCCACTTT. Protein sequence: CAISESTQSSYNSPLHF.

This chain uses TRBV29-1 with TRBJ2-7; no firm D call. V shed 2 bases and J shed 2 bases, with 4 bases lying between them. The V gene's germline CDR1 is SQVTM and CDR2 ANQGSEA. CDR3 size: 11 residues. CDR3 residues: CSVERAYEQYF. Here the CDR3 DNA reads TGCAGCGTTGAACGGGCCTACGAGCAGTACTTC.

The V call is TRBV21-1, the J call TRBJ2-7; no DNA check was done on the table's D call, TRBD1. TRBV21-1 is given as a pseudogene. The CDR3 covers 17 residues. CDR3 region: CASSTKEGVPLTYEQYF. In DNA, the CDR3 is TGTGCCAGCAGCACAAAAGAGGGGGTCCCTTTAACCTACGAGCAGTACTTC.

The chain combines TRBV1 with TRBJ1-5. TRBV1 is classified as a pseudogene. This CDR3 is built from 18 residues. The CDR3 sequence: CTSSLSVEQSPLNQPQHF. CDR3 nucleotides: TGCACCAGCAGCCTCAGCGTAGAACAAAGTCCTCTCAATCAGCCCCAGCATTTT.

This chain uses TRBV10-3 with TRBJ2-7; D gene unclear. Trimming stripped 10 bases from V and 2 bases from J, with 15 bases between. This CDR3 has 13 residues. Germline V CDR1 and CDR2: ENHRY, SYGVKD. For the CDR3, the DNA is TGTGCCACCGTGGGCCCTGAAACCTACGAGCAGTACTTC. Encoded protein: CATVGPETYEQYF.

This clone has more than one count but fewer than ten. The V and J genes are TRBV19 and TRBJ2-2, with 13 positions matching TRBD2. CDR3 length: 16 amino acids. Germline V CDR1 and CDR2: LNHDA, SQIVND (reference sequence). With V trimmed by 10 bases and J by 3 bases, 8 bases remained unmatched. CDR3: CANEYTSGGDTGELFF. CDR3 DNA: TGTGCCAACGAATACACTAGCGGGGGGGACACCGGGGAGCTGTTTTTT. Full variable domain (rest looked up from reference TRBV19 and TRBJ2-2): DGGITQSPKYLFRKEGQNVTLSCEQNLNHDAMYWYRQDPGQGLRLIYYSQIVNDFQKGDIAEGYSVSREKKESFPLTVTSAQKNPTAFYLCANEYTSGGDTGELFFGEGSRLTVL.

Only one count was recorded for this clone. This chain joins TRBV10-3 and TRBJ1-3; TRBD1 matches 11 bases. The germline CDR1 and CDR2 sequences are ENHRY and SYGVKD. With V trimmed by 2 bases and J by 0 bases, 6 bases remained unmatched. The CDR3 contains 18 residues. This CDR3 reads CAISELGQGARSGNTIYF. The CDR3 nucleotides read TGTGCCATCAGTGAGCTAGGACAGGGGGCGCGCTCTGGAAACACCATATATTTT.

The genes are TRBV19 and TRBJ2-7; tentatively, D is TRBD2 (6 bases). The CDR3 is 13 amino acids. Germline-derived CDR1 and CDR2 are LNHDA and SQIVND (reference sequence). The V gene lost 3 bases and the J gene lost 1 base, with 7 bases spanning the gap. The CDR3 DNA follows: TGTGCCAGTAGTATGGAGGGTTCCTACGAGCAGTACTTC. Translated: CASSMEGSYEQYF.

CDR3 in amino acids: CASSISRANQPQHF. CDR3 DNA sequence: TGTGCCAGTAGTATAAGCAGGGCCAATCAGCCCCAGCATTTT. The chain couples TRBV19 to TRBJ1-5, with D possibly being TRBD1 (5 bases). The CDR3 totals 14 residues. CDR1 and CDR2 (germline): LNHDA, SQIVND (reference sequence). V lost 2 bases, J lost 3 bases, and 8 bases lay in between.

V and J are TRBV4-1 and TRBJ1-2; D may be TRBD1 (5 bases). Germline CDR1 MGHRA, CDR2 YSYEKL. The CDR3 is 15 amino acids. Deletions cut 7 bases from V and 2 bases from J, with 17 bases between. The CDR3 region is CASKSRATDNYGYTF. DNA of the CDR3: TGCGCCAGCAAGAGCAGGGCGACCGACAACTATGGCTACACCTTC.

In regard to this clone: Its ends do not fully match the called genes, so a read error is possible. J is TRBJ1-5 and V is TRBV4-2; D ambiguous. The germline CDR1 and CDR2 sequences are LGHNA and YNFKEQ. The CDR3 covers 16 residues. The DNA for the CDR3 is TGTGCCAGCAGTCAAGGAGGGAGCCAGAGCAATCAGCCCCAGCATTTT. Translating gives CASSQGGSQSNQPQHF.

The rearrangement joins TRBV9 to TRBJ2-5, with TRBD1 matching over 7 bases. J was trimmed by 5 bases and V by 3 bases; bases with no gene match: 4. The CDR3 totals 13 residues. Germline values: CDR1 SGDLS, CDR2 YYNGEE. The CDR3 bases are TGTGCCAGCAGCGGACAGGGTTCCGAGACCCAGTACTTC. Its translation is CASSGQGSETQYF.

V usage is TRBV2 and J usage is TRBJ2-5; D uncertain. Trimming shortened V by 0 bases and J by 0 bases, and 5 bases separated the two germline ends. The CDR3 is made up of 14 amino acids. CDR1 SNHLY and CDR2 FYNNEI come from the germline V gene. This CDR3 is CASSEAQYQETQYF. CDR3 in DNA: TGTGCCAGCAGTGAAGCCCAGTACCAAGAGACCCAGTACTTC.

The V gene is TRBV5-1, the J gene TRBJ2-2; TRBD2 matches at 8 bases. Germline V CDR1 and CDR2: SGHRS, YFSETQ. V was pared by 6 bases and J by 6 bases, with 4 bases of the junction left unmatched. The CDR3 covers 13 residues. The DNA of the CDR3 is TGCGCCAGCACAGGGCGGGAGGCCGGGGAGCTGTTTTTT. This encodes CASTGREAGELFF.

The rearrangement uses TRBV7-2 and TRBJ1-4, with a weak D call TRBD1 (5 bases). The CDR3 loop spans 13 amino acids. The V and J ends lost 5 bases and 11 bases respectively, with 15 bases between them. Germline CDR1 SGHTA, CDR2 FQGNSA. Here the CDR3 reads CASSALIQGKLFF. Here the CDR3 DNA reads TGTGCCAGCAGCGCACTGATCCAGGGTAAACTGTTTTTT.

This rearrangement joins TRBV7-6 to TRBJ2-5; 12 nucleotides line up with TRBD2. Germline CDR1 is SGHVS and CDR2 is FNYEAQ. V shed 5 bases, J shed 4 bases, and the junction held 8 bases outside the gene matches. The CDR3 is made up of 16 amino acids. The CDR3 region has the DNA TGTGCCAGCAGCGTGACTAGCGGGGGCCCAGGAGAGACCCAGTACTTC. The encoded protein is CASSVTSGGPGETQYF.

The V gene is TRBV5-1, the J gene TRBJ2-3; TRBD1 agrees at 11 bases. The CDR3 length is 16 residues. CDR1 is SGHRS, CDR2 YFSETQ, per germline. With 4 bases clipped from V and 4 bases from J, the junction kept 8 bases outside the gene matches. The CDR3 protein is CASSPSGTGGADTQYF. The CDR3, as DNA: TGCGCCAGCAGCCCCTCCGGGACAGGGGGTGCAGATACGCAGTATTTT.

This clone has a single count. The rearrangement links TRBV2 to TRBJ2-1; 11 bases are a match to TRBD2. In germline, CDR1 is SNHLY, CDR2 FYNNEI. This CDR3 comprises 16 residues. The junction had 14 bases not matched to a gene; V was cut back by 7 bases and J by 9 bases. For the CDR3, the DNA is TGTGCCAGCATCCCGAACCCGCTAGCGGGGGGTGTTGAGCAGTTCTTC. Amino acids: CASIPNPLAGGVEQFF.

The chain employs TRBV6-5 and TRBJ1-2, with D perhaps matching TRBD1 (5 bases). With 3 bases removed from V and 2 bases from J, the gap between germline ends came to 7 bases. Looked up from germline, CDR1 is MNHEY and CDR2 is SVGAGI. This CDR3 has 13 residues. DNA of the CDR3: TGTGCCAGCAGTTATGGGGGGAACTATGGCTACACCTTC. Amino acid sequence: CASSYGGNYGYTF.

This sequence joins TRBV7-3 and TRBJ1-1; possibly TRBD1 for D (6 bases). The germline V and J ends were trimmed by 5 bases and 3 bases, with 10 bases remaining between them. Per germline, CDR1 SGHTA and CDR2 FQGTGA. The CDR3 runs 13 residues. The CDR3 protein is CASSKDSDTEAFF. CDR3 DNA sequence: TGTGCCAGCAGCAAGGACAGCGACACTGAAGCTTTCTTT.

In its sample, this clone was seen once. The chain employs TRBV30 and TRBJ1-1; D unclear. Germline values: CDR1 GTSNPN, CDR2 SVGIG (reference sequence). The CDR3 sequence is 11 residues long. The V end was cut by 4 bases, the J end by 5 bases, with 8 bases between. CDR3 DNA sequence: TGTGCCTGGACTCGGGGAACTGAAGCTTTCTTT. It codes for CAWTRGTEAFF. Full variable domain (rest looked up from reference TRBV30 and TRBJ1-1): SQTIHQWPATLVQPVGSPLSLECTVEGTSNPNLYWYRQAAGRGLQLLFYSVGIGQISSEVPQNLSASRPQDRQFILSSKKLLLSDSGFYLCAWTRGTEAFFGQGTRLTVV.

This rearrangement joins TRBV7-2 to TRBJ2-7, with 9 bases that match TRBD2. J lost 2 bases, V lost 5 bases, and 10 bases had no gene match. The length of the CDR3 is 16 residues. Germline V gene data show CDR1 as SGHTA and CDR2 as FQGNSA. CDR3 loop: CASSQGLGGGAYEQYF. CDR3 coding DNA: TGTGCCAGCAGCCAGGGTTTAGGCGGGGGGGCCTACGAGCAGTACTTC.

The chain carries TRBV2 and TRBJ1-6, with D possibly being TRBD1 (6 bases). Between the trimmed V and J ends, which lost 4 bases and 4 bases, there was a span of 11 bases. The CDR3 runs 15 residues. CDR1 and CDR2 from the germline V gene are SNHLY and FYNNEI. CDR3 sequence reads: CASSVNRAYNSPLHF. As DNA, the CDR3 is TGTGCCAGCAGTGTCAACAGGGCTTATAATTCACCCCTCCACTTT.

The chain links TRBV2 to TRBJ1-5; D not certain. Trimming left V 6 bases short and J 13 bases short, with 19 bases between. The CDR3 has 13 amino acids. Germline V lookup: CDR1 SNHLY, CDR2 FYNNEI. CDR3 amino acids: CASRPAPVWAQHF. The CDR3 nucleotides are TGTGCCAGCAGGCCCGCTCCCGTCTGGGCACAGCATTTT.

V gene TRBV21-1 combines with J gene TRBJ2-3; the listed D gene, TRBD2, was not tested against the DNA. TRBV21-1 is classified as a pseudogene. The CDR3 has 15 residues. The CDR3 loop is CASSKDGGITDTQYF. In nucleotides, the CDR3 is TGTGCCAGCAGCAAAGACGGGGGGATCACAGATACGCAGTATTTT.

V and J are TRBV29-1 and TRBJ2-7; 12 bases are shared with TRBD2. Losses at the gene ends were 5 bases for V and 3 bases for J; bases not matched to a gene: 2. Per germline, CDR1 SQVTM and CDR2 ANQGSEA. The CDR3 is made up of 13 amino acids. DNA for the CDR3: TGCAGCGTTCTAGCGGGGGGGAACTACGAGCAGTACTTC. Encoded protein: CSVLAGGNYEQYF.

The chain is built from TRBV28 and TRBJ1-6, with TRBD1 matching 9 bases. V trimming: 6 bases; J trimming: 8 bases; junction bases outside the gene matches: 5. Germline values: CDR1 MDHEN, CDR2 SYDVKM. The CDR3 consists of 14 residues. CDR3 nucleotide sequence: TGTGCCAGCAGCCGGACAGGGGATTATTCACCCCTCCACTTT. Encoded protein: CASSRTGDYSPLHF. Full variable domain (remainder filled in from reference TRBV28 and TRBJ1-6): DVKVTQSSRYLVKRTGEKVFLECVQDMDHENMFWYRQDPGLGLRLIYFSYDVKMKEKGDIPEGYSVSREKKERFSLILESASTNQTSMYLCASSRTGDYSPLHFGNGTRLTVT.

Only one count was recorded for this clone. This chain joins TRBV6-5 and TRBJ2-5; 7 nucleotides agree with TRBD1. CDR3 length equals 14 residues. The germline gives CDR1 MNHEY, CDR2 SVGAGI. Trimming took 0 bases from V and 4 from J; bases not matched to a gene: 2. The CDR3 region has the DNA TGTGCCAGCAGTTACTCGACAGGGCGAGAGACCCAGTACTTC. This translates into CASSYSTGRETQYF.